The clone carrying this T cell receptor beta chain has a handful of counts. As yet, its antigen is unknown. This sample is part of a study of read filtering for tumor transcriptome and immune sequencing. Study-wide findings and caveats: IR-seq captured clonotypes deeper and more reliably than RNA-seq.

The CDR3 consists of 9 residues. Trimming cost V 2 bases and J 14 bases, with 5 bases left between them. Germline V gene lookup returns CDR1 MNHNS and CDR2 SASEGT. The library was built from roughly 400 ng RNA with molecular barcoded adaptors for alpha/delta and beta/gamma chains. TCRdb recomputed calls from the reads with MiXCR, one row per CDR3 protein. This table has about 45,000 distinct CDR3 sequences, about 20% appearing once. Sequenced material: a population of CD138-negative cells sorted from bone marrow. This TCR derives from a donor at least 40 years old with multiple myeloma. The rearrangement uses TRBV6-1 and TRBJ2-3; D gene ambiguous. The CDR3 bases are TGTGCCAGCAGTGAAATGGCGTATTTT. Its protein product is CASSEMAYF.